Following are 30 T cell receptor beta chains from one sample sequenced in a study of memory CD4+ T cells and cytomegalovirus serostatus. Profiled with immunoSEQ multiplex PCR; TCRdb holds only in-frame clones, not every one. The sample has 50,000 or so clones; over 75% are singletons. Single viable CD3+CD4+CD8-CD45RO+ cells were sorted as the memory CD4+ T cells. Sequences were obtained from memory CD4+ T cells from blood. These receptors were collected from an adult in good health and CMV-seronegative.

The chain links TRBV5-1 to TRBJ2-5; D uncertain. V was trimmed by 3 bases and J by 5 bases, leaving 11 bases between them. CDR1 is SGHRS, CDR2 YFSETQ, per germline. The CDR3 is 13 amino acids. In DNA form, the CDR3 reads TGCGCCAGCAGCTCACTATCGGCGGAGACCCAGTACTTC. Amino acid sequence: CASSSLSAETQYF.

The V call is TRBV5-4, the J call TRBJ2-1; 10 positions agree with TRBD1. The CDR3 totals 15 residues. With V trimmed by 5 bases and J by 3 bases, 5 bases remained unmatched. CDR1 is SGHNT, CDR2 YYREEE, per germline (reference sequence). The CDR3 loop is CASSPWDRGYNEQFF. DNA for the CDR3: TGTGCCAGCAGTCCTTGGGACAGGGGCTACAATGAGCAGTTCTTC.

Only a few counts were recorded for this clone. The chain employs TRBV2 and TRBJ2-3; possible D gene TRBD2, 6 bases. The V and J ends lost 0 bases and 5 bases respectively, with 9 bases between them. CDR3 length equals 14 residues. The germline V gene encodes CDR1 SNHLY and CDR2 FYNNEI. CDR3 in DNA: TGTGCCAGCAGTGAAGCAAGGGGAGGAGATACGCAGTATTTT. Translating it yields CASSEARGGDTQYF. The variable domain in full, with the rest retrieved from reference TRBV2 and TRBJ2-3, is EPEVTQTPSHQVTQMGQEVILRCVPISNHLYFYWYRQILGQKVEFLVSFYNNEISEKSEIFDDQFSVERPDGSNFTLKIRSTKLEDSAMYFCASSEARGGDTQYFGPGTRLTVL.

The genes are TRBV7-9 and TRBJ1-1; no firm D call. Germline CDR1 reads SEHNR; CDR2 reads FQNEAQ (reference sequence). V dropped 3 bases and J dropped 2 bases, with 7 bases sitting between them. The CDR3 consists of 13 residues. CDR3 sequence reads: CASSFEGNTEAFF. The DNA for the CDR3 is TGTGCCAGCAGCTTTGAGGGAAACACTGAAGCTTTCTTT. The variable domain in full, with the rest retrieved from reference TRBV7-9 and TRBJ1-1, is DTGVSQNPRHKITKRGQNVTFRCDPISEHNRLYWYRQTLGQGPEFLTYFQNEAQLEKSRLLSDRFSAERPKGSFSTLEIQRTEQGDSAMYLCASSFEGNTEAFFGQGTRLTVV.

This chain links TRBV2 with TRBJ1-2; a weak D match, TRBD1 (5 bases). V was trimmed by 4 bases and J by 8 bases, leaving 14 bases between them. In germline, CDR1 is SNHLY, CDR2 FYNNEI. This CDR3 spans 13 amino acids. The CDR3 here is CASSVSQGLGYTF. The CDR3 DNA is TGTGCCAGCAGTGTGTCCCAGGGATTAGGCTACACCTTC.

The rearrangement joins TRBV4-2 to TRBJ2-1; maybe TRBD2 (6 bases). Germline CDR1 and CDR2: LGHNA and YNFKEQ. Trimming removed 1 base from V and 9 bases from J, with 16 bases in between. This CDR3 is built from 15 residues. CDR3 in DNA: TGTGCCAGCAGCCAAGTTGGTGGTCCGGAGGGTGAGCAGTTCTTC. It codes for CASSQVGGPEGEQFF.

This clone has more than one count but fewer than ten. This chain links TRBV9 with TRBJ1-1, with TRBD1 matching over 9 bases. The germline V gene encodes CDR1 SGDLS and CDR2 YYNGEE. Germline trimming cut 4 bases from V and 1 base from J; bases unmatched to any gene: 14. The CDR3 loop spans 18 amino acids. CDR3 sequence (DNA): TGTGCCAGCAGCCCGCCTTCCGGGACAGGGACGAGGAACACTGAAGCTTTCTTT. Translating it yields CASSPPSGTGTRNTEAFF.

This sequence joins TRBV6-5 and TRBJ1-2, with 7 bases lining up with TRBD1. CDR3 length: 15 amino acids. The V gene's germline CDR1 is MNHEY and CDR2 SVGAGI. J was trimmed by 3 bases and V by 0 bases; bases with no gene match: 4. The CDR3 DNA sequence: TGTGCCAGCAGTTACTCGAGTCAGGGGGACTATGGCTACACCTTC. Protein: CASSYSSQGDYGYTF.

The chain links TRBV7-9 to TRBJ1-1; D is possibly TRBD1 (6 bases). The CDR3 is 16 amino acids. CDR1 and CDR2 from the germline V gene are SEHNR and FQNEAQ (reference sequence). Trimming took off 5 bases at V and 2 bases at J, with 18 bases between the two ends. CDR3 sequence: CASSPNAGGQNTEAFF. The CDR3 DNA reads TGTGCCAGCAGCCCCAATGCGGGGGGGCAAAACACTGAAGCTTTCTTT.

This clone has more than one count but fewer than ten. The chain recombines TRBV7-3 with TRBJ2-3; possibly TRBD1 for D (6 bases). Looked up from germline, CDR1 is SGHTA and CDR2 is FQGTGA. The CDR3 runs to 14 residues. V lost 7 bases and J lost 1, with 12 bases in between. The DNA of the CDR3 is TGTGCCAGCACCAAGACAGGACGCACAGATACGCAGTATTTT. Translating gives CASTKTGRTDTQYF.

This sequence joins TRBV5-1 and TRBJ2-7; D might be TRBD1 (6 bases). This CDR3 contains 12 residues. V dropped 6 bases and J dropped 7 bases, with 14 bases sitting between them. Looked up from germline, CDR1 is SGHRS and CDR2 is YFSETQ. CDR3 in amino acids: CASTAGGGEQYF. DNA of the CDR3: TGCGCCAGCACTGCTGGGGGCGGGGAGCAGTACTTC.

The chain combines TRBV19 with TRBJ1-1, with TRBD1 as a possible D gene (6 bases). The CDR3 contains 16 residues. The ends were cut back, 3 bases at V and 1 base at J, with 15 bases in the middle. Germline CDR1 reads LNHDA; CDR2 reads SQIVND (reference sequence). CDR3 protein: CASSIEAGAPNTEAFF. The CDR3 DNA follows: TGTGCCAGTAGTATCGAGGCAGGGGCGCCGAACACTGAAGCTTTCTTT. The complete variable domain, with remaining parts taken from reference TRBV19 and TRBJ1-1, reads DGGITQSPKYLFRKEGQNVTLSCEQNLNHDAMYWYRQDPGQGLRLIYYSQIVNDFQKGDIAEGYSVSREKKESFPLTVTSAQKNPTAFYLCASSIEAGAPNTEAFFGQGTRLTVV.

This clone occurred once. The J gene is TRBJ1-4, the V gene TRBV6-1, with 9 positions matching TRBD1. The CDR3 is made up of 14 amino acids. The V segment lost 3 bases and the J segment 5 bases; nucleotides outside the gene matches: 1. Germline CDR1 reads MNHNS; CDR2 reads SASEGT. CDR3 DNA: TGTGCCAGCAGTGAGGGGACAGGGAATGAAAAACTGTTTTTT. Protein sequence: CASSEGTGNEKLFF.

The CDR3 coding sequence is TGTGCCAGCAGTTTAGCCGGATCTCTCGGGGCCAACGTCCTGACTTTC. This codes for CASSLAGSLGANVLTF. J is TRBJ2-6 and V is TRBV28, with no clear D. The CDR3 loop spans 16 amino acids. Trimming took off 2 bases at V and 4 bases at J, with 12 bases between the two ends. Germline loops: CDR1 MDHEN, CDR2 SYDVKM.

The rearrangement joins TRBV21-1 to TRBJ2-7; the D call of TRBD2 is as the table states it, not checked on the DNA. TRBV21-1 is a known pseudogene. There are 14 residues in the CDR3. The DNA for the CDR3 is TGTGCCAGCAGCAAAGGACGGGTACGATACGAGCAGTACTTC. This encodes CASSKGRVRYEQYF.

The CDR3 DNA reads TGCGCCAGCAGCTCCCAGGATCCATCCTACAATGAGCAGTTCTTC. Protein product: CASSSQDPSYNEQFF. The chain joins TRBV5-1 to TRBJ2-1, with D uncertain. The CDR3 is 15 amino acids. Trimming left V 3 bases short and J 1 base short, with 11 bases between. Germline V gene lookup returns CDR1 SGHRS and CDR2 YFSETQ.

The chain employs TRBV5-4 and TRBJ2-3, with unresolved D. V was pared by 4 bases and J by 2 bases, with 8 bases between. CDR1 and CDR2 (germline): SGHNT, YYREEE (reference sequence). This CDR3 contains 13 residues. The CDR3 loop is CASSLGSTDTQYF. CDR3 coding DNA: TGTGCCAGCAGCCTCGGTTCCACAGATACGCAGTATTTT.

The chain joins TRBV12-5 to TRBJ2-6, with D unresolved. V gave up 9 bases and J gave up 2 bases, with 8 bases separating them. Per the germline V gene, CDR1 is LGHNT and CDR2 is FRNRAP. This CDR3 contains 13 residues. The CDR3 region is CASADPGANVLTF. CDR3 sequence (DNA): TGTGCTAGCGCAGATCCTGGGGCCAACGTCCTGACTTTC.

V usage is TRBV28 and J usage is TRBJ2-7; 9 bases agree with TRBD1. J gave up 2 bases and V 5 bases, and 4 bases lay outside the gene matches. The CDR3 is made up of 14 amino acids. In germline, CDR1 is MDHEN, CDR2 SYDVKM. The CDR3 DNA sequence: TGTGCCAGCAGTAGACAGGGGGGTGCCTACGAGCAGTACTTC. This codes for CASSRQGGAYEQYF.

The gene calls are TRBV21-1 and TRBJ1-1. TRBV21-1 is labeled a pseudogene. The CDR3 is 14 amino acids. The CDR3 here is CASSKDDPGEGAFF. The CDR3 DNA is TGTGCCAGCAGCAAAGACGACCCCGGAGAGGGAGCTTTCTTT.

The chain is built from TRBV27 and TRBJ2-7, with D unclear. The ends were cut back, 7 bases at V and 7 bases at J, with 8 bases in the middle. This CDR3 comprises 10 residues. Germline CDR1 is MNHEY and CDR2 is SMNVEV (reference sequence). The CDR3 protein is CASKTLEQYF. DNA for the CDR3: TGTGCCAGCAAAACATTAGAGCAGTACTTC.

The chain recombines TRBV7-2 with TRBJ2-1; D perhaps matches TRBD2 (5 bases). V lost 1 base to trimming and J lost 9 bases, with 7 bases between them. Germline assignment: CDR1 SGHTA and CDR2 FQGNSA. The CDR3 sequence is 12 residues long. The CDR3 here is CASSLGEGEQFF. CDR3 DNA: TGTGCCAGCAGCTTAGGTGAGGGTGAGCAGTTCTTC. Variable domain in full (rest from reference TRBV7-2 and TRBJ2-1): GAGVSQSPSNKVTEKGKDVELRCDPISGHTALYWYRQSLGQGLEFLIYFQGNSAPDKSGLPSDRFSAERTGGSVSTLTIQRTQQEDSAVYLCASSLGEGEQFFGPGTRLTVL.

The chain uses TRBV5-1 and TRBJ2-1; D is uncertain. Trimming removed 2 bases at V and 6 bases at J, with 12 bases between. This CDR3 spans 14 amino acids. The germline V gene has CDR1 SGHRS and CDR2 YFSETQ. CDR3 coding DNA: TGCGCCAGCAGCTTTCCCTCCCGCCCCAATGAGCAGTTCTTC. Translation gives CASSFPSRPNEQFF. Full variable domain (outside the CDR3, taken from reference TRBV5-1 and TRBJ2-1): KAGVTQTPRYLIKTRGQQVTLSCSPISGHRSVSWYQQTPGQGLQFLFEYFSETQRNKGNFPGRFSGRQFSNSRSEMNVSTLELGDSALYLCASSFPSRPNEQFFGPGTRLTVL.

This clone occurred once. The rearrangement joins TRBV5-4 to TRBJ1-1, with 7 bases fitting TRBD1. Germline trimming cut 0 bases from V and 1 base from J; bases unmatched to any gene: 3. CDR1 SGHNT and CDR2 YYREEE come from the germline V gene (reference sequence). There are 15 residues in the CDR3. DNA for the CDR3: TGTGCCAGCAGCTTGGGGGGGACAGCGAACACTGAAGCTTTCTTT. The encoded protein is CASSLGGTANTEAFF.

V is TRBV21-1 and J is TRBJ1-5; the table gives TRBD1 as D, unverified against the DNA. TRBV21-1 is designated a pseudogene. There are 18 residues in the CDR3. The CDR3 DNA follows: TGTGCCAGCAGCAAGTCGGAGACAGGGGAGGAAGGCAATCAGCCCCAGCATTTT. Encoded protein: CASSKSETGEEGNQPQHF.

The gene calls are TRBV14 and TRBJ2-1, with a possible D match to TRBD1 (6 bases). CDR3 length: 18 residues. Trimming left V 3 bases short and J 2 bases short, with 20 bases between. CDR1 is SGHDN and CDR2 is FVKESK in the germline V gene. The CDR3 nucleotides read TGTGCCAGCAGCCACAAGAGTATGAAGGGGGAAACCTACAATGAGCAGTTCTTC. This gives the protein CASSHKSMKGETYNEQFF.

The J gene is TRBJ1-2, the V gene TRBV19, with no clear D. From germline, CDR1 is LNHDA and CDR2 SQIVND (reference sequence). Trimming removed 5 bases at V and 10 bases at J, with 17 bases between. The CDR3 sequence is 13 residues long. The CDR3 here is CASSPRRSTAYTF. DNA for the CDR3: TGTGCCAGTAGTCCCCGGCGCTCGACTGCCTACACCTTC.

This chain connects TRBV10-2 to TRBJ2-7, with 10 bases fitting TRBD1. Germline CDR1 and CDR2: WSHSY and SAAADI. CDR3 length: 12 amino acids. Trimming at V came to 10 bases and at J to 6 bases, leaving 6 bases not matched to a gene. DNA of the CDR3: TGCGCCACCTCCTGGACAGGGGGCGAGCAGTACTTC. The encoded protein is CATSWTGGEQYF.

J is TRBJ2-7 and V is TRBV28; possible D gene TRBD2, 6 bases. V dropped 2 bases and J dropped 0 bases, with 11 bases sitting between them. Germline V gene sequence: CDR1 MDHEN, CDR2 SYDVKM. The CDR3 loop spans 15 amino acids. The CDR3: CASSLLAPSSYEQYF. In nucleotides, the CDR3 is TGTGCCAGCAGTTTACTAGCGCCTTCCTCCTACGAGCAGTACTTC.

The chain uses TRBV11-1 and TRBJ1-1; D unclear. V gave up 5 bases and J gave up 0 bases, with 13 bases separating them. Germline values: CDR1 SGHAT, CDR2 FQDESV (reference sequence). CDR3 length equals 15 residues. The CDR3 DNA reads TGTGCCAGCAGCAAAGAACAGATTATGAACACTGAAGCTTTCTTT. Amino acids: CASSKEQIMNTEAFF.